This T cell receptor beta chain derives from a study of PD-L1 blockade in urothelial cancer. The wider study: Enrolled patients had been treated previously with 0 to 3 chemotherapy regimens.

V lost 6 bases, J lost 12 bases, and 8 bases stayed unmatched. Germline V gene lookup returns CDR1 MDHEN and CDR2 SYDVKM. The CDR3 totals 15 residues. Clones were read by immunoSEQ multiplex PCR, and TCRdb kept only the in-frame ones, dropping some. The sample shows 25,000 to 30,000 clones, more than 70% of them seen only once. This clonotype was sampled from a man between 50 and 59 years old with urothelial cancer. The J gene is TRBJ2-1, the V gene TRBV28; TRBD2 matches 16 bases. The sample in question was PBMCs, obtained around atezolizumab (anti-PD-L1) treatment. CDR3 DNA: TGTGCCAGCAGCCTGGGACTAGCGGGAGGGCCCTGGCAGTTCTTC. It specifies CASSLGLAGGPWQFF.